Listed below are T cell receptor beta chains from one sample, sequenced in a study of human T cells and chemical hapten exposure. TCRdb passed the RACE reads through MiXCR, listing each CDR3 protein once. The sample has around 110,000 distinct CDR3 sequences; less than 15% are singletons. The sample in question was whole blood, obtained in connection with sensitization to the hapten diphenylcyclopropenone (DPC). The receptors stem from a woman in her 50s with alopecia areata. Some clones in this sample may be carry-over from other donors' samples. Each CDR3 is given with its conserved first and last residue. The D gene is left open where the match is weak. Expanded clones get a size class; other rows say once, few or many, or leave the size out.

cdr3_nt cdr3_aa v_call d_call j_call clone_size
TGTGCCAGCAGCTTTAACCGGGACAACTATGGCTACACCTTC CASSFNRDNYGYTF TRBV7-9 NA TRBJ1-2 few
TGTGCCAGCAGCCCCCGACGGGACACCTATGGCTACACCTTC CASSPRRDTYGYTF TRBV11-1 NA TRBJ1-2 many
TGCGCCAGCAGCTTGCCTAGCGGCGCCGACACAGATACGCAGTATTTT CASSLPSGADTDTQYF TRBV5-1 TRBD2 TRBJ2-3 NA
TGTGCCAGCAGGCCGGGGGCTGCCAATGGTGAGCAGTTCTTC CASRPGAANGEQFF TRBV2 NA TRBJ2-1 NA
TGTGCCAGCAGCTCGACTAGCGGGGTTACCTACAATGAGCAGTTCTTC CASSSTSGVTYNEQFF TRBV7-2 TRBD2 TRBJ2-1 NA
TGTGCCACCAGGGGACAGGGGGCCACCGGGGAGCTGTTTTTT CATRGQGATGELFF TRBV24-1 TRBD1 TRBJ2-2 NA
TGTGCCAGCAGTCCCACCCCCCAAGCTAAGCAGTTCTTC CASSPTPQAKQFF TRBV6-6 NA TRBJ2-1 few
TGTGCCAGCAGCCCCCTCGCGGCAGGGCTATTGCCCCCCGCAAATTCACCCCTCCACTTT CASSPLAAGLLPPANSPLHF TRBV11-2 NA TRBJ1-6 NA
TGTGCCAGCAGCTCCTATGACAGGGCCAACAATGAGCAGTTCTTC CASSSYDRANNEQFF TRBV11-2 TRBD1 TRBJ2-1 few
TGCGCCAGCAGCTTGGACAGGGTATACGAGCAGTGCTTC CASSLDRVYEQCF TRBV5-1 NA TRBJ2-7 NA
TGTGCCAGCAGCCAAGGACAGGGGGTTAACTATGGCTACACCTTC CASSQGQGVNYGYTF TRBV7-2 TRBD1 TRBJ1-2 few
TGTGCCAGCAGCTTGGCGGGCAGCATGAACACTGAAGCTTTCTTT CASSLAGSMNTEAFF TRBV5-5 NA TRBJ1-1 few
TGTGCCAGCATGGGGGGAGGCTACTATGGCTACACCTTC CASMGGGYYGYTF TRBV6-5 NA TRBJ1-2 once
TGTGCCACTAGGACAGGGGGTATTGCTGAAGCTTTCTTT CATRTGGIAEAFF TRBV28 TRBD1 TRBJ1-1 few
TGTGCCAGCTCACGGGACAGTAGAAATTCACCCCTCCACTTT CASSRDSRNSPLHF TRBV18 TRBD1 TRBJ1-6 many
TGTGCCAGCAGCTTAGTCCCCCAGGGGCGGACTGAAAAACTGTTTTTT CASSLVPQGRTEKLFF TRBV7-2 NA TRBJ1-4 NA
TGTGCCAGCAGCTTAGCGGGAGGGAGCTCCTACGAGCAGTACTTC CASSLAGGSSYEQYF TRBV7-6 TRBD2 TRBJ2-7 NA
TGTGCCAGCAGCCGAGGGACATCTATAGTAGCTTTCTTT CASSRGTSIVAFF TRBV14 NA TRBJ1-1 NA
TGTGCCAGCAGCCCCCCCGGAGGAGAGACCCAGTACTTC CASSPPGGETQYF TRBV2 NA TRBJ2-5 many
TGTGCCAGCAGCAGAGCCCCGACTAGCCGTGATACCGGGGAGCTGTTTTTT CASSRAPTSRDTGELFF TRBV21-1 NA TRBJ2-2 few
TGCGCCAGCAGTGAACAGTGGGGAGGTGATGAGCAGTTCTTC CASSEQWGGDEQFF TRBV10-2 NA TRBJ2-1 few
TGTGCCAGCAGCGGGACAGGGTATAATGAGCAGTTCTTC CASSGTGYNEQFF TRBV2 TRBD1 TRBJ2-1 many
TGTGCCAGCAGTCCCCGGATTAATTCACCCCTCCACTTT CASSPRINSPLHF TRBV6-5 NA TRBJ1-6 NA
TGTGCCAGCACCCCGCGAGCGGGGTATACGCAGTATTTT CASTPRAGYTQYF TRBV6-5 TRBD2 TRBJ2-3 NA
TGCGCCAGCAAGGAAGGAGAAGATCAGCCCCAGCATTTT CASKEGEDQPQHF TRBV5-1 NA TRBJ1-5 NA
TGCGCCAGCAGCTTGTCCGTGGCAGCCCCCTACAATGAGCAGTTCTTC CASSLSVAAPYNEQFF TRBV5-1 NA TRBJ2-1 NA
TGTGCCAGCAGCTCCCCTGGTGATACGCAGTATTTT CASSSPGDTQYF TRBV7-9 NA TRBJ2-3 NA
TGTGCCAGCAGCCAACTGGCCGGCCCGCATCAGCCCCAGCATTTT CASSQLAGPHQPQHF TRBV3-1 NA TRBJ1-5 few
TGTGCCAGCAGCTTGAGGGTAACAGATACGCAGTATTTT CASSLRVTDTQYF TRBV2 NA TRBJ2-3 NA
TGTGCCAGCGGGACAGGATACACCGGGGAGCTGTTTTTT CASGTGYTGELFF TRBV25-1 TRBD1 TRBJ2-2 many
TGTGCCAGCACCCCGACAACCTCCTACGAGCAGTACTTC CASTPTTSYEQYF TRBV28 NA TRBJ2-7 NA
TGCAGTGCTAGAAGGTTGGGCGGGATGAGCTCCTACAATGAGCAGTTCTTC CSARRLGGMSSYNEQFF TRBV20-1 NA TRBJ2-1 NA
TGTGCCAGCAGCTTTAGCGTCGGGGAGCTGTTTTTT CASSFSVGELFF TRBV7-2 NA TRBJ2-2 NA
TGTGCCAGCAGCGAGGGATTTTTTAATCAGCCCCAGCATTTT CASSEGFFNQPQHF TRBV6-1 NA TRBJ1-5 many
TGTGCCAGCAGCCAGGGGGTAGGAGCGGGAGCAGATACGCAGTATTTT CASSQGVGAGADTQYF TRBV11-2 NA TRBJ2-3 many
TGTGCCAGCAGCCACCAAGGACTAGCGGCGAACACCGGGGAGCTGTTTTTT CASSHQGLAANTGELFF TRBV3-1 TRBD2 TRBJ2-2 NA
TGTGCCAGCAGAGGTGACAGGGTACCCTACAATGATCAGTTCTTC CASRGDRVPYNDQFF TRBV11-3 TRBD1 TRBJ2-1 NA
TGTGCCAGCAGCTTAGCTGGGGGATCTGGCGCTGGCAAAAACATTCAGTACTTC CASSLAGGSGAGKNIQYF TRBV7-2 NA TRBJ2-4 NA
TGTGCCAGCAGCCTTGGGACAGCTAATGAAAAACTGTTTTTT CASSLGTANEKLFF TRBV7-8 TRBD1 TRBJ1-4 many
TGCAGTGCTAGTCGCACAGGGCTAGCCAAAAACATTCAGTACTTC CSASRTGLAKNIQYF TRBV20-1 NA TRBJ2-4 NA
TGCAGCGTTGAGCGGCGCCGGGGACTAGCTTCCGAGCAGTACTTC CSVERRRGLASEQYF TRBV29-1 TRBD2 TRBJ2-7 many